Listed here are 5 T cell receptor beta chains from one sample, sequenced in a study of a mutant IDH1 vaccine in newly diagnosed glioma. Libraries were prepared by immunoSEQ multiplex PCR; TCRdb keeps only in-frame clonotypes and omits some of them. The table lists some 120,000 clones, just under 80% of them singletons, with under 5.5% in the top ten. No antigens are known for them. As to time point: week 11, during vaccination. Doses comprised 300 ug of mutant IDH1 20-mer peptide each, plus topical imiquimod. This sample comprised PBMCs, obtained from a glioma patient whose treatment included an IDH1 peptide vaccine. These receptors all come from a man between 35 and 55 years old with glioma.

The CDR3 protein is CASSLGGLAGDKQYF. The CDR3 region has the DNA TGTGCCAGCAGTCTGGGGGGACTAGCGGGAGATAAGCAGTACTTC. The gene calls are TRBV27 and TRBJ2-7; 14 positions agree with TRBD2. The CDR3 loop spans 15 amino acids. Germline V gene data show CDR1 as MNHEY and CDR2 as SMNVEV (reference sequence). V dropped 5 bases and J dropped 8; count of bases not matched to a gene: 8.

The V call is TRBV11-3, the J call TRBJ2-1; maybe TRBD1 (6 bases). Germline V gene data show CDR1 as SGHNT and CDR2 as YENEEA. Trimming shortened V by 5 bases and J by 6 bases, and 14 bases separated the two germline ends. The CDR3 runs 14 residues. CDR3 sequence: CASSPGQISNEQFF. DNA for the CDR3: TGTGCCAGCAGCCCGGGACAAATATCCAATGAGCAGTTCTTC.

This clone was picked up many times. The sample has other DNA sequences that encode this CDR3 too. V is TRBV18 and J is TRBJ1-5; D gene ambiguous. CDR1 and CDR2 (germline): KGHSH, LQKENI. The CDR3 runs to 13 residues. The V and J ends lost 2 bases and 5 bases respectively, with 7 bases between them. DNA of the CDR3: TGTGCCAGCTCACCATCTGGGGATCAGCCCCAGCATTTT. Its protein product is CASSPSGDQPQHF.

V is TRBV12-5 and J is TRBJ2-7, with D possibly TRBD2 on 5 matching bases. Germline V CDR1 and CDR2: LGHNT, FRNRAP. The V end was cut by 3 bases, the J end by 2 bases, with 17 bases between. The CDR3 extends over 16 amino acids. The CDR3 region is CASGFPRGSAAYEQYF. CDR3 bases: TGTGCTAGTGGTTTCCCCCGGGGTAGCGCTGCCTACGAGCAGTACTTC.

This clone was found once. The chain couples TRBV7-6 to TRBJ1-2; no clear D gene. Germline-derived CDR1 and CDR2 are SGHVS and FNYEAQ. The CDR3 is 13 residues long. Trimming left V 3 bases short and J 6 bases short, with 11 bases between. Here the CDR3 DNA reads TGTGCCAGCAGCTTTGGACCGGGAGATGGCTACACCTTC. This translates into CASSFGPGDGYTF. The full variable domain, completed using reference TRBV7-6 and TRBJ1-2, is GAGVSQSPRYKVTKRGQDVALRCDPISGHVSLYWYRQALGQGPEFLTYFNYEAQQDKSGLPNDRFSAERPEGSISTLTIQRTEQRDSAMYRCASSFGPGDGYTFGSGTRLTVV.